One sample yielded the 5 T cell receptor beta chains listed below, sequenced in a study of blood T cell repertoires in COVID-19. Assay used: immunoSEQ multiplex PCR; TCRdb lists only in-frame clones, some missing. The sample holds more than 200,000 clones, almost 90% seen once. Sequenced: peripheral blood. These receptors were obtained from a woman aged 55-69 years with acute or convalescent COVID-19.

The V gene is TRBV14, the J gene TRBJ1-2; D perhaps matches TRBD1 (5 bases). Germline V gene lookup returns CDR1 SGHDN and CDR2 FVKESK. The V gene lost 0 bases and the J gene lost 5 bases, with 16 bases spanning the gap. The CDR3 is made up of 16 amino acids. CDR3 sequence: CASSQDGLSAGYGYTF. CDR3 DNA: TGTGCCAGCAGCCAAGATGGTCTATCAGCAGGGTATGGCTACACCTTC.

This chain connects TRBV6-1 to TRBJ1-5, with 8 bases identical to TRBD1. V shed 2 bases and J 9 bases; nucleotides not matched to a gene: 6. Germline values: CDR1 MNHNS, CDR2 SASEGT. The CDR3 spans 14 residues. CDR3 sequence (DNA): TGTGCCAGCAGTGAAAACAGGGGGGACCGGCCCCAGCATTTT. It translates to CASSENRGDRPQHF.

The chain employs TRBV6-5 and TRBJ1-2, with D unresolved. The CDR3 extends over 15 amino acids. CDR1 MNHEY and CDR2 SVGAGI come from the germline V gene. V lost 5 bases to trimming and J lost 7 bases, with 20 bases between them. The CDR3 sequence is CASSPNRDTKGGYTF. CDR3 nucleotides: TGTGCCAGCAGTCCCAACCGGGATACAAAGGGTGGCTACACCTTC.

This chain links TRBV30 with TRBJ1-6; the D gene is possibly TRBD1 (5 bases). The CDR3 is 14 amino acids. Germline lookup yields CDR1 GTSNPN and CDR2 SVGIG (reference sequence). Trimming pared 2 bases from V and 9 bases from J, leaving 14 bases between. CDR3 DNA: TGTGCCTGGAGTTTAGGGGCGGGATTTTCACCCCTCCACTTT. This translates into CAWSLGAGFSPLHF.

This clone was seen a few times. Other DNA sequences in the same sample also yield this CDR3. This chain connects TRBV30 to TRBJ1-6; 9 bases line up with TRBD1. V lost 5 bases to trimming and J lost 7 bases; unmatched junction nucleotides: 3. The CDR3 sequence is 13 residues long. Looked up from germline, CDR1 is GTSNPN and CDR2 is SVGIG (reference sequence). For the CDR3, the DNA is TGTGCCTGGTCGACAGGGGGGAATTCACCCCTCCACTTT. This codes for CAWSTGGNSPLHF.